This TCR beta chain appears in the sequencing data of a study of T cell responses to AZD1222 COVID-19 vaccine (dated by TCRdb to 2020 to 2023). General notes on the study: AZD1222 recipients whose second dose came at about 4 weeks and those whose second dose came at about 12 weeks were combined into one group, since spike-specific TCR depth and breadth did not differ between the two schedules. Trial participants were enrolled by age into subgroups of 18-55, 56-69 and 70-plus years, and around 140, 26 and 57 TCR-sequenced participants, respectively, were included in these subgroups. TCR sequencing covered 230 to 250 trial participants: about 210 given two doses of AZD1222 and 26 given two doses of MenACWY control vaccine. Broad study findings and their caveats: Participants were mostly white British, with more females than males. The authors suggested clonal diversity may have been underestimated. In the small 56-69-year group, the increase in depth fell short of significance, most likely because of low power. No day 14 peak-response samples were available, so repertoires were characterized only after the peak T cell response. Vaccine-associated CD4 TCRs spanned the whole spike protein, with dominant responses in regions 160-218 and 743-854. After two AZD1222 doses, both the breadth and the depth of spike-specific TCRs were significantly higher than at day 0 and than in MenACWY recipients. Only five to seven AZD1222 recipients were SARS-CoV-2 seropositive at baseline, limiting conclusions about previously exposed vaccinees. Reportedly, close to half of the unique spike-specific TCRs recognized epitopes lying outside the regions that are mutated in the B.1.351 and B.1.1.7 variants.

This clone occurred once. Its antigen is currently not known. No much larger clone is present one base from it, and per-base qualities are unavailable. The meaning of the sample's time point label: baseline before first vaccination. Vaccinee samples came from UK trials COV001 and COV002, including a single-blind randomized controlled phase 2/3 trial of AZD1222 (ChAdOx1 nCoV-19) in healthy adults. For TCRbeta chain sequencing, PBMC samples from trial participants were taken at day 0 and at day 28 after the second dose. The CDR3 numbers 14 residues from cysteine through phenylalanine. Left in the record is the CDR3 DNA by itself, 42 bases read in frame from the first base. V and J are truncated by 3 bases and 3 bases respectively, leaving an intervening sequence of 9 bases. Reading the germline V gene gives CDR1 SNHLY and CDR2 FYNNEI. The CDR3 regions of human TCRbeta chains were subjected to immunosequencing. Per the source publication's procedure: Repertoire TCRs were checked for matches against a reference library of SARS-CoV-2-specific TCRs that had been generated using the MIRA antigen-specificity platform. Breadth meant the fraction of unique TCRs that were SARS-CoV-2-associated, whereas depth meant the fraction of total T cells that were SARS-CoV-2-associated. Using the MIRA data, each spike-specific TCR was assigned both to the spike region to which the TCR was reactive and to a CD4 or CD8 class. Log10-transformed breadth and depth values were compared by one-way ANOVA with Sidak's multiple comparisons tests. TCRdb holds this immuneACCESS table with in-frame rearrangements only. Some clones are missing; in checked studies, unresolved V genes explain under half, and the rest has no known cause. V and J calls plus clone size are reproduced from that table; the DNA served to infer D and trimming. This sample holds approximately 150,000 clones; approximately 90% were observed only once. The ten largest account for 4.4% of the sample.

The sequencing here drew on peripheral blood, taken on day 0 of AZD1222 vaccination. This TCR was recovered from an adult in good health. This sequence uses TRBV2 and TRBJ1-5; the D gene identity is not certain. Read as DNA, the sequence is TGTGCCAGCAGTGATGGCGGGTTCAATCAGCCCCAGCATTTT. This gives the protein CASSDGGFNQPQHF.